The 3 T cell receptor beta chains in this list originate from one sample, sequenced in a study of spatial heterogeneity in lung cancer. TCRdb processed the 5' RACE reads anew with MiXCR; each CDR3 protein has one entry. The sample lists about 39,000 distinct CDR3 sequences; around 3.1% were seen once. Described time point: sample taken at primary tumor resection. Sample: normal lung tissue next to the tumor, taken at surgery. Receptors originate from a male donor with early-stage non-small cell lung cancer.

This clonotype occurred many times. The genes are TRBV6-6 and TRBJ2-7; D might be TRBD1 or TRBD2, each matching 5 bases. Trimming shortened V by 0 bases and J by 5 bases, and 14 bases separated the two germline ends. Germline CDR1 MNHNY, CDR2 SVGAGI (reference sequence). The CDR3 contains 15 residues. Here the CDR3 reads CASSYSPPGAHEQYF. Here the CDR3 DNA reads TGTGCCAGCAGTTACTCCCCCCCCGGGGCCCACGAGCAGTACTTC.

This clonotype occurred many times. The J gene is TRBJ2-6, the V gene TRBV4-1; D remains unclear. The CDR3 is 16 residues long. V lost 4 bases and J 0 bases, leaving 10 bases between the germline ends. CDR1 and CDR2 (germline): MGHRA, YSYEKL. The CDR3 nucleotides are TGCGCCAGCAGCCCTATGTCAGGCTCTGGGGCCAACGTCCTGACTTTC. This sequence encodes CASSPMSGSGANVLTF.

The table lists this clonotype with many counts. The chain uses TRBV12-3 or TRBV12-4 and TRBJ2-3; 10 bases align to TRBD1. The CDR3 loop spans 14 amino acids. The trim removed 6 bases at V and 4 bases at J, leaving 4 bases unmatched. The chain's CDR3 is CASRDRGSADTQYF. CDR3 in DNA: TGTGCCAGCAGGGACAGGGGGAGTGCAGATACGCAGTATTTT.